This TCR beta chain was captured by sequencing in a study of T cell responses to AZD1222 COVID-19 vaccine. V lost 5 bases to trimming and J lost 0 bases; unmatched junction nucleotides: 7. Germline V gene lookup returns CDR1 SGHKS and CDR2 YYEKEE (reference sequence). CDR3 size: 16 residues. Some clones are missing from TCRdb's copy, which holds only in-frame ones; the method was immunoSEQ multiplex PCR. Seen here are over 150,000 clones, approximately 95% observed once, and the top ten hold 0.95% to 1.3%. This specimen consisted of peripheral blood, obtained 28 days after the second dose of the MenACWY control vaccine. This chain uses TRBV5-5 with TRBJ2-2; TRBD1 agrees at 7 bases. The TCR comes from an adult who received the MenACWY meningococcal vaccine as a control. This CDR3 is CASSVTGNTNTGELFF. For the CDR3, the DNA is TGTGCCAGCAGTGTGACAGGGAATACGAACACCGGGGAGCTGTTTTTT.